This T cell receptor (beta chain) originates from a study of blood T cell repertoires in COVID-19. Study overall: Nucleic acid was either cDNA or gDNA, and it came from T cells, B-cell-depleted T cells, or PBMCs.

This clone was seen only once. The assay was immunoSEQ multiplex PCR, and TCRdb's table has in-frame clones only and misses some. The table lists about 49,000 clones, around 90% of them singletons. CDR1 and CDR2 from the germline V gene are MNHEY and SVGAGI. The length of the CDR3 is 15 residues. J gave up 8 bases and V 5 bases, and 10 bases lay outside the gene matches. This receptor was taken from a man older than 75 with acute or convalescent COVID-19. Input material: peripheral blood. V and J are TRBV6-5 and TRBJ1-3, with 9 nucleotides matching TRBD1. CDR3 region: CASSRTGDYADTIYF. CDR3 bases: TGTGCCAGCAGTAGGACAGGGGACTATGCGGACACCATATATTTT.